The 7 T cell receptor beta chains reported below all come from one sample, sequenced in a study of blood T cell repertoires in COVID-19. Measured with immunoSEQ multiplex PCR; TCRdb has only the in-frame clones, and not every one. The data hold approximately 300,000 clones, with 89% observed a single time. The specimen sequenced was peripheral blood. Receptors originate from a man between 18 and 29 years old who had recovered from COVID-19.

The genes are TRBV7-8 and TRBJ1-2; D is perhaps TRBD1 (6 bases). The V gene lost 1 base and the J gene lost 5 bases, with 14 bases spanning the gap. This CDR3 comprises 15 residues. Per the germline V gene, CDR1 is SGHVS and CDR2 is FQNEAQ. The CDR3 loop is CASSLVTGNDYGYTF. The CDR3 DNA sequence: TGTGCCAGCAGCTTAGTAACAGGGAACGATTATGGCTACACCTTC.

The chain carries TRBV19 and TRBJ2-3; maybe TRBD2 (5 bases). The V gene's germline CDR1 is LNHDA and CDR2 SQIVND (reference sequence). The length of the CDR3 is 14 residues. Trimming left V 1 base short and J 0 bases short, with 5 bases between. The CDR3 sequence is CASSIAGSTDTQYF. As DNA, the CDR3 is TGTGCCAGTAGTATAGCGGGGAGCACAGATACGCAGTATTTT.

The genes are TRBV4-3 and TRBJ1-1; 9 nucleotides match TRBD1. This CDR3 is built from 11 residues. V gave up 8 bases and J gave up 9 bases; unmatched junction bases: 4. Germline CDR1 reads LGHNA; CDR2 reads YSLEER. CDR3 loop: CASLGTGKAFF. The CDR3, as DNA: TGCGCCAGCCTGGGGACAGGGAAAGCTTTCTTT.

In DNA, the CDR3 is TGTGCCAGCAGTTGGGCAACAGGCTATGGCTACACCTTC. It encodes CASSWATGYGYTF. The rearrangement links TRBV6-2 or TRBV6-3 to TRBJ1-2; possible D gene TRBD1, 5 bases. The CDR3 contains 13 residues. V dropped 4 bases and J dropped 4 bases, with 10 bases sitting between them. The germline gives CDR1 MNHEY, CDR2 SVGEGT.

The genes are TRBV6-4 and TRBJ2-3, with 8 bases identical to TRBD2. V lost 5 bases and J lost 7; bases outside the gene matches: 5. Germline CDR1 is MRHNA and CDR2 is SNTAGT. This CDR3 spans 13 amino acids. In nucleotides, the CDR3 is TGTGCCAGCAGTACGACTAGCGCAAATACGCAGTATTTT. It encodes CASSTTSANTQYF.

CDR3 sequence reads: CASSLDTGASYGYTF. CDR3 DNA sequence: TGTGCCAGCAGCTTAGACACAGGGGCCTCCTATGGCTACACCTTC. V is TRBV7-2 and J is TRBJ1-2, with TRBD1 matching 7 bases. V dropped 1 base and J dropped 4; count of bases not matched to a gene: 6. The CDR3 is 15 amino acids. CDR1 is SGHTA and CDR2 is FQGNSA in the germline V gene.

The chain employs TRBV6-1 and TRBJ1-4; 8 positions match TRBD1. This CDR3 spans 14 amino acids. Germline values: CDR1 MNHNS, CDR2 SASEGT. The ends lost 4 bases at V and 5 bases at J; junction bases unmatched: 3. CDR3 nucleotide sequence: TGTGCCAGCAGTGGACAGGGGAGGAATGAAAAACTGTTTTTT. Its translation: CASSGQGRNEKLFF.